This T cell receptor (beta chain) was captured in a study of T cell repertoires in cytomegalovirus infection. Study information: A matching HLA type, together with CMV infection, was signaled by public TCR beta signatures.

Looked up from germline, CDR1 is DFQATT and CDR2 is SNEGSKA (reference sequence). The CDR3 sequence is 15 residues long. Study-level points and caveats: HLA-C-restricted, CMV-specific TCR beta clonotypes were dominant ex vivo. People with CMV and the relevant HLA were identified by cumulative public TCR beta family frequency.

TCRdb used MiXCR to reprocess the reads, holding one entry per CDR3 protein. The sample yields a few hundred thousand distinct CDR3 sequences, roughly 29% seen once. Details on this clonotype: The antigen remains unidentified. Compared with germline, one end of the junction differs, possibly owing to a read error.

The sequenced material came from PBMCs. The receptor was derived from a human donor in good health (CMV status not recorded). Some clones in this sample may be carry-over from other donors' samples. This chain connects TRBV20-1 to TRBJ2-3, with TRBD2 matching 11 bases. The CDR3: CSASRELAGAGTQFF. The CDR3 DNA is TGCAGTGCTAGCAGAGAACTAGCGGGAGCAGGTACGCAGTTTTTT.